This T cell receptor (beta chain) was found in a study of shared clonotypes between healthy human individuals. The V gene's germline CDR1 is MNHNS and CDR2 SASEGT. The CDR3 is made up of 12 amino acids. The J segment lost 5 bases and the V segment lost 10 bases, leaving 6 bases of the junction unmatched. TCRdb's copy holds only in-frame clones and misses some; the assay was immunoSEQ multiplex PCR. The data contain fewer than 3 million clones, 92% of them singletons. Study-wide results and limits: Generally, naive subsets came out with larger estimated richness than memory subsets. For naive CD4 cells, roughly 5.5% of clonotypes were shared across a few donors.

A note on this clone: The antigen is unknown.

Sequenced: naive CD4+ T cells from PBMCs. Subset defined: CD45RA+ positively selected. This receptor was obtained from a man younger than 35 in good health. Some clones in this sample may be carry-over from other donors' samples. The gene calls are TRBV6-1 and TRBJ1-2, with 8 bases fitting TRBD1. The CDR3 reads CATSGGWYGYTF. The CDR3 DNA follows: TGTGCCACCTCAGGGGGCTGGTATGGCTACACCTTC.